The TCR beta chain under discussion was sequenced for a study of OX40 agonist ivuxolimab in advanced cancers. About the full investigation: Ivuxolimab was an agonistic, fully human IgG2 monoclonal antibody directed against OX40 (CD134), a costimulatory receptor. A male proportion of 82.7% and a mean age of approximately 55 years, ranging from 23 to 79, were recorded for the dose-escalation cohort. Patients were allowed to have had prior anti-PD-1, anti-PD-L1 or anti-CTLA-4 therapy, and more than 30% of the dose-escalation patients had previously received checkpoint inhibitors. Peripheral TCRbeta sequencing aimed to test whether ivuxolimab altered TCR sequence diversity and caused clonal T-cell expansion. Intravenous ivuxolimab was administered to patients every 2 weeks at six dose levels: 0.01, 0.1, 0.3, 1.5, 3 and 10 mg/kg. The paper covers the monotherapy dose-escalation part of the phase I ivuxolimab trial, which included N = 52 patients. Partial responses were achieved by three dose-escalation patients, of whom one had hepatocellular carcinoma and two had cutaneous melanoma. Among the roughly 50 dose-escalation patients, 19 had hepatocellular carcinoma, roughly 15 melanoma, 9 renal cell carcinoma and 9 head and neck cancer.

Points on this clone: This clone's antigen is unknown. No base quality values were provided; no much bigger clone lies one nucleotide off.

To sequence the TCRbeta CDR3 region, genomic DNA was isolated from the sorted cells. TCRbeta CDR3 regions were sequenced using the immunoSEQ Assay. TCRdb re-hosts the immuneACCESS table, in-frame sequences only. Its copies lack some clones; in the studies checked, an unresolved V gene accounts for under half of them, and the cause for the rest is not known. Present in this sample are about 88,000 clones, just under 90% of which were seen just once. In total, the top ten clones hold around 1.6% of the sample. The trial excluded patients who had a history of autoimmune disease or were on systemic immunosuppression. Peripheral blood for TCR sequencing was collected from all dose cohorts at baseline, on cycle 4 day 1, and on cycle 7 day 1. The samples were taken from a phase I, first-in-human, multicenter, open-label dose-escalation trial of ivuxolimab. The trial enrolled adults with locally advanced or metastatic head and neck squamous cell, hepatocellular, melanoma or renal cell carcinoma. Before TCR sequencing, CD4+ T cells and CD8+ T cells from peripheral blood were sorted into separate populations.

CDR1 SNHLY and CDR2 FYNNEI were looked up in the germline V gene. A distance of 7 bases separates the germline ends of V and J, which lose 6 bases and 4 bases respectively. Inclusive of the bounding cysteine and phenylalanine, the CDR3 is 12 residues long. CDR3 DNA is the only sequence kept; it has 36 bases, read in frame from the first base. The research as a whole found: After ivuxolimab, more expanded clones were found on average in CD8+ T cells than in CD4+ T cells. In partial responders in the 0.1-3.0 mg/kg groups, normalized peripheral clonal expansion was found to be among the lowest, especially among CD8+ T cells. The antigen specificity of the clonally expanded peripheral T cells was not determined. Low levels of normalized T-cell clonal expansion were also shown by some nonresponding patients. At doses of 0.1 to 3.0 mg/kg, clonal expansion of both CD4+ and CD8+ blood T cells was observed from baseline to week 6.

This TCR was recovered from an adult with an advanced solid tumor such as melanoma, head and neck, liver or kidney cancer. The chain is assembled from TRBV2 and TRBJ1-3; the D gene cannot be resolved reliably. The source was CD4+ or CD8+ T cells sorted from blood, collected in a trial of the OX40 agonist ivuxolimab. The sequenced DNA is TGTGCCAGCAGATCAGGCGGAAACACCATATATTTT. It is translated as CASRSGGNTIYF.